This TCR beta chain was profiled in a study of T cells in Graves' hyperthyroidism and ophthalmopathy. Template material for amplifying TCR beta CDR3 regions consisted of RNA transcripts. Carried out on the TCR CDR3, a first-round RT-PCR used the HTBI primer set. TCRdb reanalysed the multiplex PCR reads using MiXCR and keeps one entry per CDR3 protein. The sample lists about 640,000 distinct CDR3 sequences; around 13% were seen once. The CDR3 length is 14 residues. The germline V gene encodes CDR1 SNHLY and CDR2 FYNNEI. V was pared by 6 bases and J by 3 bases, with 12 bases between. The chain couples TRBV2 to TRBJ2-1, with a weak D call TRBD2 (5 bases). The sequence came from a woman aged 50 to 60 with Graves' ophthalmopathy. Sequenced material: blood. The CDR3 loop is CASRGWELYNEQFF. The CDR3 coding sequence is TGTGCCAGCAGGGGGTGGGAGCTCTACAATGAGCAGTTCTTC.